Listed here are 30 T cell receptor beta chains from one sample, sequenced in a study of T-cell memory formation after mild COVID-19. TCRdb reprocessed the 5' RACE reads via MiXCR and lists one record per CDR3 protein. Here the sample spans 470,000 or so distinct CDR3 sequences, 20% being singletons. Source material: PBMCs or a T cell subset sorted from them (not recorded which). Receptor source: an adult woman who had mild COVID-19 (a few samples of this study predate the infection). Cell type and time point are not known.

CDR3 DNA sequence: TGCGCCCGTTGTGCGGGGGGAAGCGAAAAACTGTTTTTT. This sequence encodes CARCAGGSEKLFF. The chain has TRBV23-1 and TRBJ1-4, with a weak D call TRBD1 (5 bases). TRBV23-1 is classed as an ORF, of uncertain function. V was trimmed by 11 bases and J by 8 bases, leaving 18 bases between them. The CDR3 is 13 residues long.

This chain links TRBV7-2 with TRBJ2-7; D might be TRBD2 (5 bases). CDR3 size: 14 residues. Germline lookup yields CDR1 SGHTA and CDR2 FQGNSA. V was trimmed by 5 bases and J by 3 bases, leaving 14 bases between them. The CDR3 region is CASSGGPLGYEQYF. CDR3 DNA: TGTGCCAGCAGCGGAGGACCCCTAGGCTACGAGCAGTACTTC. The variable domain in full, completed from reference TRBV7-2 and TRBJ2-7, reads GAGVSQSPSNKVTEKGKDVELRCDPISGHTALYWYRQSLGQGLEFLIYFQGNSAPDKSGLPSDRFSAERTGGSVSTLTIQRTQQEDSAVYLCASSGGPLGYEQYFGPGTRLTVT.

This clonotype has a handful of counts. The chain is built from TRBV20-1 and TRBJ2-1; TRBD2 aligns across 10 bases. The germline V gene has CDR1 DFQATT and CDR2 SNEGSKA (reference sequence). The trim removed 6 bases at V and 4 bases at J, leaving 12 bases unmatched. The length of the CDR3 is 16 residues. As DNA, the CDR3 is TGCAGTGCGCTCATAGGGTTAGCGGGAGGTTACAATGAGCAGTTCTTC. Translated: CSALIGLAGGYNEQFF.

This clonotype occurred a few times. The chain employs TRBV7-2 and TRBJ2-5; 7 positions match TRBD2. The germline V gene encodes CDR1 SGHTA and CDR2 FQGNSA. The J segment lost 2 bases and the V segment lost 3 bases, leaving 3 bases of the junction unmatched. The CDR3 loop spans 14 amino acids. CDR3 in amino acids: CASSLSGVQETQYF. The CDR3 DNA follows: TGTGCCAGCAGCTTGAGCGGGGTACAAGAGACCCAGTACTTC.

This clonotype was seen a few times. Here the CDR3 DNA reads TGTGCCAGCAGTGATACTAGCGGGAGGGTCAACTCCTACGAGCAGTACTTC. Amino acids: CASSDTSGRVNSYEQYF. The chain has TRBV25-1 and TRBJ2-7, with TRBD2 identical over 13 bases. The CDR3 is made up of 17 amino acids. After removal of 3 bases from V and 0 bases from J, the junction contained 5 bases not matched to a gene. Germline CDR1 reads MGHDK; CDR2 reads SYGVNS.

The chain is built from TRBV5-6 and TRBJ1-1; D unresolved. Per germline, CDR1 SGHDT and CDR2 YYEEEE. Trimming removed 6 bases from V and 2 bases from J, with 17 bases in between. The CDR3 sequence is 15 residues long. The CDR3 protein is CASTNEASGNTEAFF. The CDR3 nucleotides are TGTGCCAGCACCAATGAGGCGTCGGGCAACACTGAAGCTTTCTTT.

In its sample, this clonotype was seen a few times. This chain uses TRBV12-3 or TRBV12-4 with TRBJ2-3, with a weak D call TRBD2 (6 bases). Trimming removed 4 bases from V and 1 base from J, with 9 bases in between. The CDR3 has 14 residues. The CDR3 region is CASSSLARTDTQYF. As DNA, the CDR3 is TGTGCCAGCAGTTCTCTAGCGCGCACAGATACGCAGTATTTT.

This clonotype has more than one count but fewer than ten. This rearrangement joins TRBV7-9 to TRBJ1-1; D is ambiguous. This CDR3 region has 14 residues. Germline lookup yields CDR1 SEHNR and CDR2 FQNEAQ (reference sequence). The ends were cut back, 2 bases at V and 0 bases at J, with 7 bases in the middle. DNA of the CDR3: TGTGCCAGCAGCTTATTTGGGATGAACACTGAAGCTTTCTTT. Protein sequence: CASSLFGMNTEAFF.

The J gene is TRBJ1-4, the V gene TRBV4-1, with 7 nucleotides matching TRBD1. This CDR3 comprises 15 residues. After removal of 0 bases from V and 8 bases from J, the junction contained 6 bases not matched to a gene. The germline gives CDR1 MGHRA, CDR2 YSYEKL. In DNA, the CDR3 is TGCGCCAGCAGCCAAGATCCGGGACAGCAAGAAAAACTGTTTTTT. It codes for CASSQDPGQQEKLFF.

This rearrangement joins TRBV20-1 to TRBJ1-5; D not certain. Germline assignment: CDR1 DFQATT and CDR2 SNEGSKA (reference sequence). Trimming pared 5 bases from V and 3 bases from J, leaving 14 bases between. The CDR3 is made up of 14 amino acids. In DNA form, the CDR3 reads TGCAGTGCTGACGACGGCGATCACAATCAGCCCCAGCATTTT. Its protein is CSADDGDHNQPQHF.

This clonotype was seen only a few times. V gene TRBV5-1 combines with J gene TRBJ2-5; D is possibly TRBD2 (5 bases). V dropped 6 bases and J dropped 5 bases, with 23 bases sitting between them. Looked up from germline, CDR1 is SGHRS and CDR2 is YFSETQ. The CDR3 has 16 amino acids. CDR3 coding DNA: TGCGCCAGCAAGGAAAGGCAGCTTAATGGCGGGGAGACCCAGTACTTC. Its translation is CASKERQLNGGETQYF.

The rearrangement joins TRBV7-4 to TRBJ2-7, with D perhaps TRBD1 (6 bases). The CDR3 consists of 16 residues. Germline V gene sequence: CDR1 SGHVT, CDR2 SQSDAQ. V was pared by 8 bases and J by 2 bases, with 22 bases between. DNA of the CDR3: TGTGCCAGCCGACCCGGACGGGGACACTTAACCTACGAGCAGTACTTC. Translation: CASRPGRGHLTYEQYF.

The chain carries TRBV27 and TRBJ2-7; D call uncertain. From germline, CDR1 is MNHEY and CDR2 SMNVEV (reference sequence). The V end lost 9 bases, the J end lost 6 bases, and 3 bases lay between the germline ends. The CDR3 extends over 8 amino acids. The CDR3 bases are TGTGCCAGAGGCGAGCAGTACTTC. As protein: CARGEQYF.

A remark on this clonotype: One junction end disagrees with the germline gene, perhaps due to a read error. The rearrangement uses TRBV7-3 and TRBJ2-5, with D perhaps matching TRBD1 or TRBD2 (5 bases each). Per germline, CDR1 SGHTA and CDR2 FQGTGA. This CDR3 spans 15 amino acids. CDR3 coding DNA: TGTGCCAGCAGCTTACGGGGCTGGGTTCAAGAGACCAAGTACTTC. This encodes CASSLRGWVQETKYF. Using reference TRBV7-3 and TRBJ2-5 for the parts outside the CDR3, the full variable domain is GAGVSQTPSNKVTEKGKYVELRCDPISGHTALYWYRQSLGQGPEFLIYFQGTGAADDSGLPNDRFFAVRPEGSVSTLKIQRTERGDSAVYLCASSLRGWVQETKYFGPGTRLLVL.

The rearrangement joins TRBV9 to TRBJ1-6, with 7 positions matching TRBD1. Per germline, CDR1 SGDLS and CDR2 YYNGEE. V gave up 3 bases and J gave up 7 bases; unmatched junction bases: 13. The CDR3 covers 17 residues. The CDR3, as DNA: TGTGCCAGCAGCGCCCGGCCCGACAGGGCCGAAAATTCACCCCTCCACTTT. Translated: CASSARPDRAENSPLHF.

This clonotype was counted a single time. The chain uses TRBV20-1 and TRBJ1-1; 10 bases agree with TRBD1. The trim removed 2 bases at V and 4 bases at J, leaving 10 bases unmatched. The CDR3 extends over 16 amino acids. Germline loops: CDR1 DFQATT, CDR2 SNEGSKA (reference sequence). The CDR3, as DNA: TGCAGTGCTAGAACCCCTTGGACAGGGGGGAGCACTGAAGCTTTCTTT. Translating gives CSARTPWTGGSTEAFF.

The chain has TRBV4-2 and TRBJ1-5; the match to TRBD1 covers 7 bases. Per the germline V gene, CDR1 is LGHNA and CDR2 is YNFKEQ. V lost 4 bases, J lost 7 bases, and 7 bases stayed unmatched. The CDR3 extends over 14 amino acids. CDR3 region: CASSRGQWVQPQHF. As DNA, the CDR3 is TGTGCCAGCAGCCGGGGACAGTGGGTACAGCCCCAGCATTTT.

This chain connects TRBV12-3 or TRBV12-4 to TRBJ2-5; 10 nucleotides line up with TRBD2. The CDR3 runs to 16 residues. V gave up 3 bases and J gave up 0 bases; unmatched junction bases: 4. CDR3 protein: CASSFGLAEYQETQYF. For the CDR3, the DNA is TGTGCCAGCAGTTTCGGACTAGCGGAGTACCAAGAGACCCAGTACTTC.

This clonotype was recorded a few times. The chain uses TRBV11-2 and TRBJ2-2, with no clear D. The germline V gene has CDR1 SGHAT and CDR2 FQNNGV. V was clipped by 6 bases and J by 0 bases, with 11 bases between them. CDR3 length: 15 residues. Written as DNA, the CDR3 is TGTGCCAGCAGTACCCTAGAAACGAACACCGGGGAGCTGTTTTTT. Translated, it gives CASSTLETNTGELFF.

This clonotype was seen a few times. CDR3 in DNA: TGTGCCAGCAGTCACGGGACAGGGGACAGCTCTGGAAACACCATATATTTT. Its translation: CASSHGTGDSSGNTIYF. V is TRBV2 and J is TRBJ1-3, with 10 nucleotides matching TRBD1. V lost 5 bases to trimming and J lost 0 bases; unmatched junction nucleotides: 7. This CDR3 contains 17 residues. Germline V CDR1 and CDR2: SNHLY, FYNNEI.

This clonotype has just a few counts. This chain connects TRBV12-3 or TRBV12-4 to TRBJ1-1; D gene unclear. The CDR3 spans 16 residues. The V gene lost 6 bases and the J gene lost 0 bases, with 17 bases spanning the gap. In nucleotides, the CDR3 is TGTGCCAGCAGCCCGCCTGGTTTTAGCCTGAACACTGAAGCTTTCTTT. It translates to CASSPPGFSLNTEAFF.

The chain employs TRBV4-1 and TRBJ1-5; D is unresolved. Trimming stripped 2 bases from V and 3 bases from J, with 11 bases between. This CDR3 region has 15 residues. Germline-derived CDR1 and CDR2 are MGHRA and YSYEKL. The CDR3 DNA is TGCGCCAGCAGCCAATACCCGGGTTCCAATCAGCCCCAGCATTTT. This translates into CASSQYPGSNQPQHF.

Worth noting for this clonotype: Sequence at one end of the junction differs from germline and may be a read error. CDR3 residues: CASSFTGTGFYEHYF. The CDR3 nucleotides are TGTGCCAGCTCGTTTACCGGGACAGGGTTTTACGAGCATTACTTC. This rearrangement joins TRBV18 to TRBJ2-7; the match to TRBD1 covers 9 bases. Per germline, CDR1 KGHSH and CDR2 LQKENI. This CDR3 has 15 residues.

This clonotype was seen more than once but under ten times. The V call is TRBV12-3 or TRBV12-4, the J call TRBJ2-3; 13 nucleotides match TRBD2. This CDR3 comprises 16 residues. J was trimmed by 2 bases and V by 3 bases; bases with no gene match: 2. CDR3 DNA: TGTGCCAGCAGTTTTGGACTAGCGGGGGCCACAGATACGCAGTATTTT. Translating gives CASSFGLAGATDTQYF.

The chain is built from TRBV4-1 and TRBJ2-2; D may be TRBD2 (5 bases). Germline CDR1 and CDR2: MGHRA and YSYEKL. Trimming left V 3 bases short and J 2 bases short, with 10 bases between. CDR3 size: 15 residues. Written as DNA, the CDR3 is TGCGCCAGCAGCCATGTAGCGAGAAACACCGGGGAGCTGTTTTTT. Translated, it gives CASSHVARNTGELFF.

The chain has TRBV12-3 or TRBV12-4 and TRBJ2-2; TRBD2 is a possible D gene (5 bases). The V gene lost 1 base and the J gene lost 8 bases, with 14 bases spanning the gap. The CDR3 sequence is 15 residues long. This CDR3 is CASSLGTPIGGELFF. CDR3 sequence (DNA): TGTGCCAGCAGTTTAGGGACTCCGATTGGGGGGGAGCTGTTTTTT.

The chain has TRBV4-1 and TRBJ2-5; the D gene is possibly TRBD2 (5 bases). Trimming took off 3 bases at V and 4 bases at J, with 18 bases between the two ends. This CDR3 has 16 residues. The V gene's germline CDR1 is MGHRA and CDR2 YSYEKL. The CDR3 nucleotides read TGCGCCAGCAGCCATGGCCCATCGGGTGGAGGAGAGACCCAGTACTTC. Residues: CASSHGPSGGGETQYF.

V is TRBV6-2 or TRBV6-3 and J is TRBJ2-6; D is unclear. Trimming shortened V by 3 bases and J by 0 bases, and 9 bases separated the two germline ends. Germline CDR1 is MNHEY and CDR2 is SVGEGT. The CDR3 covers 16 residues. For the CDR3, the DNA is TGTGCCAGCAGTTATAGGGTAGGCTCTGGGGCCAACGTCCTGACTTTC. Protein sequence: CASSYRVGSGANVLTF.

V and J are TRBV6-5 and TRBJ2-2; D unclear. From germline, CDR1 is MNHEY and CDR2 SVGAGI. The CDR3 runs to 13 residues. The DNA of the CDR3 is TGTGCTACCACCCTATTTGGCCCCGGGGAGCTGTTTTTT. Protein sequence: CATTLFGPGELFF.

J is TRBJ1-6 and V is TRBV21-1. TRBV21-1 is marked as a pseudogene. This CDR3 is built from 15 residues. CDR3 coding DNA: TGTGCCAGCAGCAAAATAGGCCAGGAGGTCTCACCCCTCCACTTT. It codes for CASSKIGQEVSPLHF.